The 17 T cell receptor beta chains presented below share a single source sample, sequenced in a study of technical replicates of blood from a handful of donors listed by TCRdb under 2017. The library was produced with the immunoSEQ multiplex PCR assay. TCRdb provides this immuneACCESS table in a form limited to in-frame rearrangements. Some clones are lacking; in checked studies, under half of them reflect an unresolved V gene, and why the rest are absent is not known. Within this sample are 60,000 to 65,000 clones, with about 90% of them counted one time only. Around 4.9% of the sample rests with the top ten. Material for sequencing was PBMCs. Receptor source: a human donor in good health. Some clones in this sample may be carry-over from other donors' samples.

This sequence joins TRBV2 and TRBJ1-6, with 11 bases lining up with TRBD1. There are 15 residues in the CDR3. Germline V gives CDR1 SNHLY, CDR2 FYNNEI. V dropped 9 bases and J dropped 4; count of bases not matched to a gene: 5. The CDR3 coding sequence is TGTGCCAGAACCGGGACAGGGGGATATAATTCACCCCTCCACTTT. Translation: CARTGTGGYNSPLHF.

The J gene is TRBJ2-5, the V gene TRBV30; D gene uncertain. The CDR3 spans 13 residues. Looked up from germline, CDR1 is GTSNPN and CDR2 is SVGIG (reference sequence). V lost 0 bases and J 13 bases, leaving 18 bases between the germline ends. The DNA of the CDR3 is TGTGCCTGGAGTGTACCCCCCCTCAGGCCTACGTACTTC. Translation: CAWSVPPLRPTYF.

V is TRBV2 and J is TRBJ2-3, with 9 bases identical to TRBD2. The CDR3 loop spans 17 amino acids. Trimming at V came to 3 bases and at J to 4 bases, leaving 11 bases not matched to a gene. The germline gives CDR1 SNHLY, CDR2 FYNNEI. The CDR3 coding sequence is TGTGCCAGCAGTGAGCCGGGACTAGCCCCCCAGGCAGATACGCAGTATTTT. This sequence encodes CASSEPGLAPQADTQYF.

The rearrangement links TRBV4-2 to TRBJ2-3; 9 positions match TRBD2. This CDR3 is 17 amino acids long. Germline values: CDR1 LGHNA, CDR2 YNFKEQ. V lost 2 bases to trimming and J lost 2 bases; unmatched junction nucleotides: 8. The CDR3, as DNA: TGTGCCAGCAGCCAATCTATGAGCGGGAGGAACACAGATACGCAGTATTTT. It yields the protein CASSQSMSGRNTDTQYF.

The rearrangement joins TRBV19 to TRBJ1-1; D remains unclear. Germline CDR1 and CDR2: LNHDA and SQIVND (reference sequence). The V and J ends lost 7 bases and 0 bases respectively, with 15 bases between them. CDR3 length: 15 amino acids. The DNA of the CDR3 is TGTGCCAGTAAAAGCGGACGGAACATGAACACTGAAGCTTTCTTT. Protein: CASKSGRNMNTEAFF.

The chain links TRBV6-5 to TRBJ2-7; weak D call: TRBD2 (5 bases). CDR3 length equals 13 residues. V lost 6 bases and J 3 bases, leaving 12 bases between the germline ends. Per germline, CDR1 MNHEY and CDR2 SVGAGI. The CDR3 nucleotides read TGTGCCAGCAGCCCCGGACTCGACTACGAGCAGTACTTC. This sequence encodes CASSPGLDYEQYF.

V usage is TRBV12-5 and J usage is TRBJ1-4; 8 bases are shared with TRBD1. V shed 6 bases, J shed 8 bases, and the junction held 8 bases outside the gene matches. Germline V gene data show CDR1 as LGHNT and CDR2 as FRNRAP. This CDR3 is 14 amino acids long. The CDR3 protein is CASGRTGRGEKLFF. Written as DNA, the CDR3 is TGTGCTAGTGGCCGGACAGGGCGAGGGGAAAAACTGTTTTTT.

This chain links TRBV10-2 with TRBJ2-3; TRBD2 might be the D (6 bases). Germline assignment: CDR1 WSHSY and CDR2 SAAADI. The ends were cut back, 1 base at V and 3 bases at J, with 11 bases in the middle. This CDR3 has 15 amino acids. CDR3 sequence (DNA): TGCGCCAGCAGTGAGTTGGGCGGGGCAACAGATACGCAGTATTTT. Translating gives CASSELGGATDTQYF.

V is TRBV5-4 and J is TRBJ2-5; D is unclear. The CDR3 runs to 13 residues. Germline assignment: CDR1 SGHNT and CDR2 YYREEE (reference sequence). Deletions cut 0 bases from V and 4 bases from J, with 7 bases between. The CDR3 spells CASSLDPGETQYF. The CDR3 region has the DNA TGTGCCAGCAGCTTGGATCCGGGAGAGACCCAGTACTTC.

The V and J genes are TRBV7-6 and TRBJ2-1, with TRBD2 matching 8 bases. The CDR3 covers 18 residues. V lost 2 bases and J lost 4; bases outside the gene matches: 13. Germline CDR1 and CDR2: SGHVS and FNYEAQ. The CDR3 loop is CASSLLRGGIYLYNEQFF. In DNA form, the CDR3 reads TGTGCCAGCAGCTTACTCCGGGGGGGGATTTACCTTTACAATGAGCAGTTCTTC.

This clone was observed a single time. This sequence joins TRBV5-1 and TRBJ2-7; TRBD2 matches 7 bases. CDR3 length equals 14 residues. Looked up from germline, CDR1 is SGHRS and CDR2 is YFSETQ. V lost 1 base, J lost 3 bases, and 4 bases stayed unmatched. The CDR3 protein is CASSLTGGVYEQYF. DNA of the CDR3: TGCGCCAGCAGCTTGACGGGGGGAGTCTACGAGCAGTACTTC.

The chain links TRBV6-5 to TRBJ1-2; the D gene is possibly TRBD1 (5 bases). Trimming took 4 bases from V and 5 from J, leaving 17 bases between them. Germline CDR1 and CDR2: MNHEY and SVGAGI. This CDR3 has 15 residues. The CDR3 DNA follows: TGTGCCAGCAGTTTGGGGACTTTATGGTCTTATGGCTACACCTTC. Encoded protein: CASSLGTLWSYGYTF.

CDR3 in amino acids: CASSSRTGWSDTQYF. CDR3 DNA sequence: TGCGCCAGCAGCTCCCGGACAGGGTGGTCAGATACGCAGTATTTT. The chain uses TRBV4-3 and TRBJ2-3; TRBD1 aligns across 8 bases. The CDR3 spans 15 residues. CDR1 and CDR2 (germline): LGHNA, YSLEER. The junction had 8 bases not matched to a gene; V was cut back by 5 bases and J by 4 bases.

The rearrangement links TRBV5-8 to TRBJ1-2, with TRBD1 matching 7 bases. The trim removed 4 bases at V and 4 bases at J, leaving 10 bases unmatched. This CDR3 region has 15 residues. Germline CDR1 reads SGHTS; CDR2 reads YDEGEE. The CDR3 reads CASSPAEGGTYGYTF. Written as DNA, the CDR3 is TGTGCCAGCAGCCCCGCGGAAGGGGGCACCTATGGCTACACCTTC.

This clone was seen just once. The chain joins TRBV7-6 to TRBJ1-5, with D perhaps TRBD1 (6 bases). The CDR3 has 18 residues. Germline CDR1 is SGHVS and CDR2 is FNYEAQ. V was clipped by 0 bases and J by 0 bases, with 15 bases between them. The CDR3 sequence: CASSLARGGAASNQPQHF. In DNA form, the CDR3 reads TGTGCCAGCAGCTTAGCAAGAGGGGGGGCGGCTAGCAATCAGCCCCAGCATTTT.

The rearrangement links TRBV4-2 to TRBJ2-1; 12 bases line up with TRBD2. The CDR3 length is 16 residues. The germline V gene has CDR1 LGHNA and CDR2 YNFKEQ. The V and J ends lost 3 bases and 6 bases, in that order; junction bases with no gene match: 6. CDR3 loop: CASSQWGTSGSNEQFF. In DNA form, the CDR3 reads TGTGCCAGCAGCCAGTGGGGGACTAGCGGGTCCAATGAGCAGTTCTTC.

As DNA, the CDR3 is TGTGCCAGCAGCCAAGATCTTGGGGGGGCGAGAGAGCAGTTCTTC. This codes for CASSQDLGGAREQFF. V and J are TRBV4-2 and TRBJ2-1, with a weak D call TRBD2 (7 bases). Between the trimmed V and J ends, which lost 0 bases and 10 bases, there was a span of 16 bases. In germline, CDR1 is LGHNA, CDR2 YNFKEQ. This CDR3 is 15 amino acids long.